The 4 T cell receptor beta chains listed next were all sequenced from one sample in a study of T cell clonotyping in hematopoietic cell transplantation. Clones were read by immunoSEQ multiplex PCR, and TCRdb kept only the in-frame ones, dropping some. The sample lists 9,100 or so clones; 85% to 90% were seen once. Material: peripheral blood mononuclear cells, obtained at the time of graft-versus-host disease after allogeneic stem cell transplant. The receptor source for this set is a male patient aged 55 to 69 who had an allogeneic stem cell transplant from a related donor, so the T cells may come from the graft donor. Some clones in this sample may be carry-over from other donors' samples.

The chain has TRBV15 and TRBJ1-1; D unresolved. The CDR3 sequence is 14 residues long. In germline, CDR1 is LNHNV, CDR2 YYDKDF (reference sequence). V lost 0 bases to trimming and J lost 4 bases, with 9 bases between them. The CDR3 DNA reads TGTGCCACCAGCAGAGATCTCCGGGGCACTGAAGCTTTCTTT. Its translation: CATSRDLRGTEAFF.

CDR3 nucleotide sequence: TGTGCCAGTAGGGGGATCCAGGTCGGCACTGAAGCTTTCTTT. Amino acid sequence: CASRGIQVGTEAFF. This chain uses TRBV19 with TRBJ1-1; D not resolved. The germline V gene has CDR1 LNHDA and CDR2 SQIVND (reference sequence). Trimming pared 6 bases from V and 4 bases from J, leaving 15 bases between. The CDR3 covers 14 residues. The full variable domain, in which reference TRBV19 and TRBJ1-1 provide the parts outside the CDR3, is DGGITQSPKYLFRKEGQNVTLSCEQNLNHDAMYWYRQDPGQGLRLIYYSQIVNDFQKGDIAEGYSVSREKKESFPLTVTSAQKNPTAFYLCASRGIQVGTEAFFGQGTRLTVV.

The gene calls are TRBV5-1 and TRBJ2-5, with TRBD2 matching 13 bases. CDR1 and CDR2 (germline): SGHRS, YFSETQ. Trimming removed 4 bases from V and 2 bases from J; junction bases left unmatched: 5. The CDR3 contains 16 residues. In nucleotides, the CDR3 is TGCGCCAGCAGCCCGGGACTAGCGGGGAGACAAGAGACCCAGTACTTC. It encodes CASSPGLAGRQETQYF.

This chain connects TRBV18 to TRBJ1-6; no clear D gene. Germline lookup yields CDR1 KGHSH and CDR2 LQKENI. The CDR3 is 14 amino acids. V was shortened by 2 bases and J by 7 bases, with 9 bases between the two germline ends. This CDR3 reads CASSPELKNSPLHF. The CDR3 DNA sequence: TGTGCCAGCTCACCAGAACTGAAGAATTCACCCCTCCACTTT. Variable domain in full (rest from reference TRBV18 and TRBJ1-6): NAGVMQNPRHLVRRRGQEARLRCSPMKGHSHVYWYRQLPEEGLKFMVYLQKENIIDESGMPKERFSAEFPKEGPSILRIQQVVRGDSAAYFCASSPELKNSPLHFGNGTRLTVT.